These 13 T cell receptor beta chains originate from one sample sequenced in a study of a mutant IDH1 vaccine in newly diagnosed glioma. Time point meaning: baseline, week 1 (first vaccination visit). Treatment: pre-vaccination baseline after standard-of-care therapy. This table comes from immunoSEQ multiplex PCR, and its TCRdb copy is limited to in-frame clones, with some not included. The sample yields 60,000 to 85,000 clones, 60% to 85% seen once. The specimen was PBMCs, collected from a glioma patient treated with radiotherapy, temozolomide or both. The receptors derive from a man in his fifties with glioma.

The chain joins TRBV19 to TRBJ2-1, with a weak D call TRBD1 (6 bases). This CDR3 contains 14 residues. Germline lookup yields CDR1 LNHDA and CDR2 SQIVND (reference sequence). The V end was cut by 3 bases, the J end by 4 bases, with 10 bases between. The CDR3 loop is CASSIPQGYNEQFF. The CDR3 nucleotides read TGTGCCAGTAGTATCCCTCAGGGGTACAATGAGCAGTTCTTC.

The J gene is TRBJ2-1, the V gene TRBV6-6; tentatively, D is TRBD2 (6 bases). V was clipped by 6 bases and J by 6 bases, with 15 bases between them. Germline V CDR1 and CDR2: MNHNY, SVGAGI (reference sequence). The length of the CDR3 is 14 residues. As DNA, the CDR3 is TGTGCCAGCAGGCCCGGGACCGGGGGCAATGAGCAGTTCTTC. It specifies CASRPGTGGNEQFF.

The V gene is TRBV2, the J gene TRBJ1-1; D uncertain. Trimming removed 8 bases at V and 1 base at J, with 11 bases between. The CDR3 is 13 residues long. Germline loops: CDR1 SNHLY, CDR2 FYNNEI. The CDR3 nucleotides read TGTGCCAGCCAAGGAGAAGGGAACACTGAAGCTTTCTTT. Its translation: CASQGEGNTEAFF.

This sequence joins TRBV5-5 and TRBJ1-2; no firm D call. V lost 4 bases to trimming and J lost 4 bases, with 17 bases between them. CDR3 size: 15 residues. Germline V CDR1 and CDR2: SGHKS, YYEKEE (reference sequence). In DNA, the CDR3 is TGTGCCAGCAGCCCCTCGGCCACCAACCTCTATGGCTACACCTTC. As protein: CASSPSATNLYGYTF.

The genes are TRBV6-6 and TRBJ1-1; D is perhaps TRBD1 (5 bases). V was pared by 4 bases and J by 1 base, with 7 bases between. CDR3 length equals 13 residues. In germline, CDR1 is MNHNY, CDR2 SVGAGI (reference sequence). Here the CDR3 reads CASSFGQNTEAFF. The CDR3 DNA reads TGTGCCAGCAGTTTTGGACAGAACACTGAAGCTTTCTTT.

V is TRBV9 and J is TRBJ1-1; D unclear. Trimming removed 0 bases from V and 1 base from J, with 7 bases in between. The CDR3 totals 14 residues. Germline CDR1 reads SGDLS; CDR2 reads YYNGEE. In nucleotides, the CDR3 is TGTGCCAGCAGCGTAGGACAAGCGAACACTGAAGCTTTCTTT. Encoded protein: CASSVGQANTEAFF.

The chain links TRBV4-3 to TRBJ1-2; D unclear. V was clipped by 4 bases and J by 8 bases, with 32 bases between them. The CDR3 loop spans 19 amino acids. The V gene's germline CDR1 is LGHNA and CDR2 YSLEER. The CDR3 spells CASSLNTRLDSKTQIGYTF. CDR3 bases: TGCGCCAGCAGCCTAAACACCCGGCTCGACTCTAAGACGCAAATCGGCTACACCTTC.

This clone was counted a few times. The V call is TRBV30, the J call TRBJ2-2, with D possibly matching TRBD1 (6 bases). This CDR3 region has 13 residues. V was cut by 0 bases and J by 14 bases, with 16 bases left in between. Germline-derived CDR1 and CDR2 are GTSNPN and SVGIG (reference sequence). This chain's CDR3 is CAWSVGTTGDLFF. The CDR3, as DNA: TGTGCCTGGAGTGTAGGGACGACAGGAGACCTGTTTTTT.

This rearrangement joins TRBV25-1 to TRBJ1-2; D gene ambiguous. The length of the CDR3 is 11 residues. V lost 8 bases, J lost 9 bases, and 13 bases lay in between. In germline, CDR1 is MGHDK, CDR2 SYGVNS. CDR3 nucleotide sequence: TGTGCCAGCTCTACCACCTCTCGCTACACCTTC. Translated, it gives CASSTTSRYTF.

This chain joins TRBV29-1 and TRBJ2-3; 7 bases are a match to TRBD2. CDR1 SQVTM and CDR2 ANQGSEA come from the germline V gene. The ends lost 4 bases at V and 1 base at J; junction bases unmatched: 5. The CDR3 spans 14 residues. The chain's CDR3 is CSVVGGVGTDTQYF. CDR3 DNA sequence: TGCAGCGTTGTTGGGGGGGTGGGCACAGATACGCAGTATTTT.

This chain joins TRBV12-5 and TRBJ1-1, with D possibly matching TRBD1 (5 bases). The CDR3 runs 14 residues. V lost 4 bases and J 1 base, leaving 10 bases between the germline ends. Per the germline V gene, CDR1 is LGHNT and CDR2 is FRNRAP. The CDR3 here is CASGSGEPNTEAFF. The CDR3 region has the DNA TGTGCTAGTGGTTCGGGGGAACCGAACACTGAAGCTTTCTTT.

This clone was seen a handful of times. The J gene is TRBJ2-7, the V gene TRBV7-9; D not certain. The CDR3 spans 11 residues. V was trimmed by 5 bases and J by 4 bases, leaving 6 bases between them. Germline V CDR1 and CDR2: SEHNR, FQNEAQ (reference sequence). DNA of the CDR3: TGTGCCAGCAGCCTTTTGTACGAGCAGTACTTC. It translates to CASSLLYEQYF.

This clone was counted a single time. The chain uses TRBV30 and TRBJ1-5; D perhaps matches TRBD1 (6 bases). The CDR3 covers 15 residues. Trimming left V 0 bases short and J 0 bases short, with 9 bases between. Germline CDR1 GTSNPN, CDR2 SVGIG (reference sequence). The CDR3 sequence is CAWSVGGLSNQPQHF. The CDR3 DNA reads as TGTGCCTGGAGTGTAGGGGGGCTTAGCAATCAGCCCCAGCATTTT.